These 11 T cell receptor beta chains originate from one sample sequenced in a study of CD8+ T cells in alopecia areata. Following extraction, RNA underwent reverse transcription to cDNA, which served as the sequencing template. Assay used: immunoSEQ multiplex PCR; TCRdb lists only in-frame clones, some missing. The table records about 180,000 clones, roughly 59% of them present only once. The source material was CD4+ T cells sorted from blood, sampled at week 0. The receptors derive from a human donor with alopecia areata.

This clone was picked up a small number of times. CDR3 sequence (DNA): TGTGCCAGCAGCTTAAGTGCCACAGATACGCAGTATTTT. Translated, it gives CASSLSATDTQYF. The chain employs TRBV7-3 and TRBJ2-3, with D hard to call. The CDR3 is made up of 13 amino acids. Germline V gene lookup returns CDR1 SGHTA and CDR2 FQGTGA. V dropped 1 base and J dropped 2 bases, with 4 bases sitting between them.

The table lists this clone with a few counts. The chain uses TRBV6-5 and TRBJ2-1; TRBD2 matches 13 bases. The germline V gene has CDR1 MNHEY and CDR2 SVGAGI. V lost 6 bases, J lost 9 bases, and 8 bases stayed unmatched. The CDR3 runs to 15 residues. This CDR3 reads CASSRTSGGSGEQFF. The DNA of the CDR3 is TGTGCCAGCAGCCGGACTAGCGGGGGATCGGGTGAGCAGTTCTTC.

This clone appeared a single time. The chain carries TRBV30 and TRBJ2-2, with unresolved D. This CDR3 is 15 amino acids long. The ends were cut back, 0 bases at V and 6 bases at J, with 14 bases in the middle. Germline V gene data show CDR1 as GTSNPN and CDR2 as SVGIG (reference sequence). The CDR3 loop is CAWSVNSPEAGELFF. The CDR3, as DNA: TGTGCCTGGAGTGTAAACTCGCCTGAGGCCGGGGAGCTGTTTTTT.

This chain connects TRBV27 to TRBJ1-4; D is unresolved. Trimming took off 0 bases at V and 10 bases at J, with 15 bases between the two ends. This CDR3 comprises 15 residues. Germline CDR1 reads MNHEY; CDR2 reads SMNVEV (reference sequence). For the CDR3, the DNA is TGTGCCAGCAGTTTATCGGGGATCCGTCTAGGAAAACTGTTTTTT. Encoded protein: CASSLSGIRLGKLFF. The full variable domain, rest sourced from reference TRBV27 and TRBJ1-4, is EAQVTQNPRYLITVTGKKLTVTCSQNMNHEYMSWYRQDPGLGLRQIYYSMNVEVTDKGDVPEGYKVSRKEKRNFPLILESPSPNQTSLYFCASSLSGIRLGKLFFGSGTQLSVL.

This clone was found once. This chain joins TRBV29-1 and TRBJ1-1; D remains unclear. The germline CDR1 and CDR2 sequences are SQVTM and ANQGSEA. This CDR3 has 13 residues. V was clipped by 7 bases and J by 0 bases, with 12 bases between them. The CDR3 DNA reads TGCAGCGCCCTAGGAGAAGTGAACACTGAAGCTTTCTTT. Its translation: CSALGEVNTEAFF. The whole variable domain, remainder taken from reference TRBV29-1 and TRBJ1-1, is SAVISQKPSRDICQRGTSLTIQCQVDSQVTMMFWYRQQPGQSLTLIATANQGSEATYESGFVIDKFPISRPNLTFSTLTVSNMSPEDSSIYLCSALGEVNTEAFFGQGTRLTVV.

The chain has TRBV27 and TRBJ2-5; TRBD1 aligns across 8 bases. The DNA matches TRBJ2-7 better at its end, which makes the J call doubtful. The CDR3 contains 15 residues. The germline CDR1 and CDR2 sequences are MNHEY and SMNVEV (reference sequence). CDR3 loop: CASSLAGTGGYEQYF. The DNA of the CDR3 is TGTGCCAGCAGCCTGGCCGGGACAGGAGGCTACGAGCAGTACTTC.

As concerns this clone: Distinct nucleotide sequences in the sample also encode this CDR3. The V and J genes are TRBV30 and TRBJ2-3; D ambiguous. This CDR3 spans 13 amino acids. V gave up 0 bases and J gave up 5 bases, with 9 bases separating them. Germline CDR1 and CDR2: GTSNPN and SVGIG (reference sequence). The CDR3 loop reads CAWSVLSEDTQYF. CDR3 coding DNA: TGTGCCTGGAGTGTACTTTCGGAAGATACGCAGTATTTT.

The rearrangement links TRBV29-1 to TRBJ1-2; D is ambiguous. There are 11 residues in the CDR3. Germline V gives CDR1 SQVTM, CDR2 ANQGSEA. V lost 4 bases and J 8 bases, leaving 11 bases between the germline ends. The CDR3 DNA reads TGCAGCGTTGTCTCGGGGATCGGCTACACCTTC. Protein sequence: CSVVSGIGYTF.

Only one count was recorded for this clone. The CDR3 DNA is TGTGCCAGCAGCTTTCGATTCGGGACAGGCCACACCGGGGAGCTGTTTTTT. As protein: CASSFRFGTGHTGELFF. The chain has TRBV5-6 and TRBJ2-2; 8 nucleotides line up with TRBD1. This CDR3 has 17 amino acids. Germline CDR1 reads SGHDT; CDR2 reads YYEEEE. Trimming at V came to 2 bases and at J to 3 bases, leaving 9 bases not matched to a gene.

This clone showed up just a few times. The chain carries TRBV29-1 and TRBJ2-1; 11 bases match TRBD2. The CDR3 sequence is 14 residues long. The V gene end was trimmed by 6 bases and the J gene end by 7 bases; junction bases not matched to a gene: 8. Per germline, CDR1 SQVTM and CDR2 ANQGSEA. CDR3 in DNA: TGCAGCGTGGCCGGGACTAGCGGATTTAATGAGCAGTTCTTC. Protein: CSVAGTSGFNEQFF.

A few counts support this clone. The sample holds other DNA sequences that translate to the same CDR3. The CDR3 sequence is CASSIGGSYGYTF. The DNA for the CDR3 is TGTGCCAGTAGTATCGGAGGCTCCTATGGCTACACCTTC. The V gene is TRBV19, the J gene TRBJ1-2; D remains ambiguous. Germline loops: CDR1 LNHDA, CDR2 SQIVND (reference sequence). The ends were cut back, 3 bases at V and 4 bases at J, with 9 bases in the middle. CDR3 size: 13 residues.